This is a list of T cell receptor beta chains from one sample in a study of T cell repertoires in cytomegalovirus infection. TCRdb recomputed calls from the reads with MiXCR, one row per CDR3 protein. The sample consists of 40,000 to 55,000 distinct CDR3 sequences, about a fifth of them appearing once. Which antigens these TCRs recognize remains unknown. The sample was CD8+ T cells from cultured PBMCs, taken from culture after CMV antigen stimulation. The receptor source for this set is a human donor in good health (CMV status not recorded). Some clones in this sample may be carry-over from other donors' samples. Each CDR3 is given with its conserved first and last residue. The D gene is left open where the match is weak. Clone size appears in some rows only: once, few, many, or a class for an expanded clone.

TRBV19	-	-	17	TRBJ1-1	TGTGCCAGTAGTATAGACCCCAAGGGCGGATTGAACACTGAAGCTTTCTTT	CASSIDPKGGLNTEAFF
TRBV11-2	-	few	16	TRBJ1-3	TGTGCCAGCAGCTTAGGGGAGGAGTACTCTGGAAACACCATATATTTT	CASSLGEEYSGNTIYF
TRBV29-1	TRBD1	few	13	TRBJ2-7	TGCAGCGTTGAAATACAGGGGACGAACGAGCAGTACTTC	CSVEIQGTNEQYF
TRBV11-2	TRBD2	-	18	TRBJ2-7	TGTGCCAGCAGCTTATCCCGGACTAGCGGGAGGGCCCCGGCCGAGCAGTACTTC	CASSLSRTSGRAPAEQYF
TRBV7-3	-	few	12	TRBJ1-2	TGTGCCAGCTCCGCGGGGCGAGGTGGCTACACCTTC	CASSAGRGGYTF
TRBV7-8	TRBD2	-	15	TRBJ2-2	TGTGCCAGCAGCCGGCGGGGGGCCAGTACCGGGGAGCTGTTTTTT	CASSRRGASTGELFF
TRBV7-9	-	-	15	TRBJ1-1	TGTGCCAGCAGCTTAGTTCAGGGCTTCAACACTGAAGCTTTCTTT	CASSLVQGFNTEAFF
TRBV20-1	TRBD1	-	14	TRBJ1-4	TGCAGTGCTAGACCCCAGGGACAGTATGAAAAACTGTTTTTT	CSARPQGQYEKLFF
TRBV11-2	TRBD1	-	14	TRBJ2-5	TGTGCCAGCAGCCCCTTTACAGGGGGCGAGACCCAGTACTTC	CASSPFTGGETQYF
TRBV7-2	-	few	12	TRBJ1-1	TGTGCCAGCAGTCTTCGGGGGGCTGAAGCTTTCTTT	CASSLRGAEAFF
TRBV7-9	-	-	15	TRBJ2-3	TGTGCCAGCAGCCCTCCCGCCCCGAGGTCAGATACGCAGTATTTT	CASSPPAPRSDTQYF
TRBV9	-	few	16	TRBJ2-2	TGTGCCAGCAGCCCCGGAGCCCTTATTAGCACCGGGGAGCTGTTTTTT	CASSPGALISTGELFF
TRBV7-9	-	-	14	TRBJ2-7	TGTGCCAGCAGCTTCGATACCAGGGCCTACGAGCAGTACTTC	CASSFDTRAYEQYF
TRBV12-5	-	-	14	TRBJ2-7	TGTGCTAGTGGGTCCCGGGACATCTCCTACGAGCAGTACTTC	CASGSRDISYEQYF
TRBV7-9	-	many	11	TRBJ2-5	TGTGCCAGCAGCTTCGGAGAGACCCAGTACTTC	CASSFGETQYF
TRBV11-3	-	few	15	TRBJ1-1	TGTGCCAGCAGCCCCACCTTTGACCGCAACACTGAAGCTTTCTTT	CASSPTFDRNTEAFF
TRBV6-5	TRBD2	-	15	TRBJ2-1	TGTGCCAGCAGTTACGGGACTAGTGCAACCTATGAGCAGTTCTTC	CASSYGTSATYEQFF
TRBV7-4	-	few	14	TRBJ1-3	TGTGCCAGCAGGCGACGGGACTCTGGAAACACCATATATTTT	CASRRRDSGNTIYF
TRBV4-3	-	many	15	TRBJ2-7	TGCGCCAGCAGCCAAACGCCGGACGGGTCCTACGAGCAGTACTTC	CASSQTPDGSYEQYF
TRBV7-9	TRBD2	-	17	TRBJ2-1	TGTGCCAGCAGCTTAGGGACTACTAGCGGGAGCCACAATGAGCAGTTCTTC	CASSLGTTSGSHNEQFF
TRBV7-9	-	-	14	TRBJ2-7	TGTGCCAGCAGCCCCGAATCAACCCCTCACGAGCAGTACTTC	CASSPESTPHEQYF
TRBV19	-	-	17	TRBJ1-1	TGTGCCAGTAGTATCAGTCGACGGAGGAACATGAACACTGAAGCTTTCTTT	CASSISRRRNMNTEAFF
TRBV7-2	-	-	13	TRBJ2-1	TGTGCCAGCAGCTTAAAGCTCTACAATGAGCAGTTCTTC	CASSLKLYNEQFF
TRBV7-6	TRBD1	few	15	TRBJ1-1	TGTGCCAGCAGCCCACGGACAGGAGTGAACACTGAAGCTTTCTTT	CASSPRTGVNTEAFF
TRBV27	-	-	11	TRBJ2-1	TGTGCCAGCAGTTTTAAGGATGAGCAGTTCTTC	CASSFKDEQFF
TRBV4-2	TRBD1	-	15	TRBJ2-1	TGTGCCAGCAGGCCCGGGACAGGCAAAATCAATGAGCAGTTCTTC	CASRPGTGKINEQFF
TRBV7-2	TRBD2	-	14	TRBJ2-7	TGTGCCAGCAGCCCGTGGGGGGGGTCCTACGAGCAGTACTTC	CASSPWGGSYEQYF
TRBV12-3/TRBV12-4	-	few	15	TRBJ1-2	TGTGCCAGCAGTTTAGAATCGCTTCTGCCCTATGGCTACACCTTC	CASSLESLLPYGYTF
TRBV7-6	-	few	12	TRBJ1-6	TGTGCCAGCAGCTCCAATAATTCACCCCTCCACTTT	CASSSNNSPLHF